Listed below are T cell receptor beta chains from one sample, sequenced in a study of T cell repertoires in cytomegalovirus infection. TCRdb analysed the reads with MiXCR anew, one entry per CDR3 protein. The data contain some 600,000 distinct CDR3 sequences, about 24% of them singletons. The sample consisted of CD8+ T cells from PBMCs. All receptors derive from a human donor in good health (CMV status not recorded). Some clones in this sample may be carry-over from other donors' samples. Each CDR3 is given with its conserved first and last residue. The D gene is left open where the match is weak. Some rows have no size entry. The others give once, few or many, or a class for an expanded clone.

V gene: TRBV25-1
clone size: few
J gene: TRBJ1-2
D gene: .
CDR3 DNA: TGTGCCAGCACTCCTAATGGTGTCTATGGCTACACCTTC
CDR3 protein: CASTPNGVYGYTF

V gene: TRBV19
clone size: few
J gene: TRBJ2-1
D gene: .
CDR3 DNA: TGTGCCACCAACCGGGACACCAGCTCCTACAATGAGCAGTTCTTC
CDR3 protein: CATNRDTSSYNEQFF

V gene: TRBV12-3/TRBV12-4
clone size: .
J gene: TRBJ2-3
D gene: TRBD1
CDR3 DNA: TGTGCCAGCAACGGGGACAGAGCAGATACGCAGTATTTT
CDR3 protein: CASNGDRADTQYF

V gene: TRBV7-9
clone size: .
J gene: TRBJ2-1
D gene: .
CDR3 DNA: TGTGCCAGCAGCGGAGTGGGGGGGCGCCGGTACAATGAGCAGTTCTTC
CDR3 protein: CASSGVGGRRYNEQFF

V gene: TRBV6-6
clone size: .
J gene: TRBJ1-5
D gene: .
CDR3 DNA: TGTGCCAGCAGTTACTCTCCAGGGATAAATCAGCCCCAGCATTTT
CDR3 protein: CASSYSPGINQPQHF

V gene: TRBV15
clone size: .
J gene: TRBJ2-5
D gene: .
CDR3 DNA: TGTGCCACCAGCAGATTACAAGAGACCCAGTACTTC
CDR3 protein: CATSRLQETQYF

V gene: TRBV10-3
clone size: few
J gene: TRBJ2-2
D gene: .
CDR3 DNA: TGTGCCATCAGTGGTGGGGGGATGAACACCGGGGAGCTGTTTTTT
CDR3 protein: CAISGGGMNTGELFF

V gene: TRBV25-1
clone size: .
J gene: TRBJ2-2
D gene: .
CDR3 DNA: TGTGCCAGCAGTGAACGGCGGGCCCCGAACACCGGGGAGCTGTTTTTT
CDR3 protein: CASSERRAPNTGELFF

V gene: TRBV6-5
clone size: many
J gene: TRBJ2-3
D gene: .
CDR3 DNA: TGTGCCAGCAGTTACCGCGAACGACTAGGCACAGATACGCAGTATTTT
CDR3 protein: CASSYRERLGTDTQYF

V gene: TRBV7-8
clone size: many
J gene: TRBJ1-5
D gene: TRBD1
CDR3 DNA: TGTGCCAGCTGGACAGGGGGCTTTAATCAGCCCCAGCATTTT
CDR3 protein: CASWTGGFNQPQHF

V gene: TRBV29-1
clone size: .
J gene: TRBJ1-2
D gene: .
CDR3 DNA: TGCAGCGTTCCAGGAGGGGATGGCTACACCTTC
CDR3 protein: CSVPGGDGYTF

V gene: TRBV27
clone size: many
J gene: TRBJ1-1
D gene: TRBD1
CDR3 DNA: TGTGCCAGCAGCTCTTTACAGGGGCAGAGGGCTGAAGCTTTCTTT
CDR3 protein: CASSSLQGQRAEAFF

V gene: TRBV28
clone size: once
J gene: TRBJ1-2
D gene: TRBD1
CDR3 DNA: TGTGCCAGCGCCATAGTCGGGACAGAGTCCGCTGGCTACACCTTC
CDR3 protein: CASAIVGTESAGYTF

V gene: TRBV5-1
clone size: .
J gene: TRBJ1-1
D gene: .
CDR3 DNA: TGCGCCAGCAGCCTGGGACGATACCTCAACACTGAAGCTTTCTTT
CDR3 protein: CASSLGRYLNTEAFF

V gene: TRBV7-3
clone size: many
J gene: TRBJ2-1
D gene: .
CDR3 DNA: TGTGCCAGCAGCCCCGAGGGGCTCTCCGATGAGCAGTTCTTC
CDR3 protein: CASSPEGLSDEQFF

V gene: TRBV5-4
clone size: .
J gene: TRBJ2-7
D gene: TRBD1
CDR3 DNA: TGTGCCAGCAGCTTGCCACAGGGGCCTTACGAGCAGTACTTC
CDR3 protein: CASSLPQGPYEQYF

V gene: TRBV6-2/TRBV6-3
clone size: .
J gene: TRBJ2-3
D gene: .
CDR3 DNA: TGTGCCAGCAGTTCTTGGCCCCCGGAGGGGGCCGCCACAGATACGCAGTATTTT
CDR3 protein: CASSSWPPEGAATDTQYF

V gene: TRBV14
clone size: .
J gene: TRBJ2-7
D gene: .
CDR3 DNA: TGTGGCAGCAGCCAAGATTCCTACGAGCAGTACTTC
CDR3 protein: CGSSQDSYEQYF

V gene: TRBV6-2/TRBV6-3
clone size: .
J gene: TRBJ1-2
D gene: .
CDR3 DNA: TGTGCCAGCGGGGCGCCGTGGACTCTCACCTTC
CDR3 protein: CASGAPWTLTF

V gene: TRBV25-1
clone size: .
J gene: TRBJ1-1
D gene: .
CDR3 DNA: TGTGCCAGCAGTGAAGTGCACAGGACCACTGAAGCTTTCTTT
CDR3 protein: CASSEVHRTTEAFF

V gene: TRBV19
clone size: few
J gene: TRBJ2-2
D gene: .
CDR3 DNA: TGTGCCAGTAGTATGGGGCACCCCCGTCTTTCGCTGTTTTTT
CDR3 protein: CASSMGHPRLSLFF

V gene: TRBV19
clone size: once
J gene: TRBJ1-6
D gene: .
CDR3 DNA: TGTGCCAGTAGTATACGAGTCGTCGCCCAAGGATTAAATTCACCCCTCCACTTT
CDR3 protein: CASSIRVVAQGLNSPLHF

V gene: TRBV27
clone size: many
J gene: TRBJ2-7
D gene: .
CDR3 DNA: TGTGCCAGCAGTTTAGAACACCCGGGTGGCTACGAGCAGTACTTC
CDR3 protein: CASSLEHPGGYEQYF

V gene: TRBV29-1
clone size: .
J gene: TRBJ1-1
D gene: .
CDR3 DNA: TGCAGCGTTGAAGACACAGGGTTCGCTGAAGCTTTCTTT
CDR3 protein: CSVEDTGFAEAFF

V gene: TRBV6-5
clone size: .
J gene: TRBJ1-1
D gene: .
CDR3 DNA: TGTGCCAGCAGGATCGAACCGGCCTCCACTGAAGCTTTCTTT
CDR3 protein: CASRIEPASTEAFF

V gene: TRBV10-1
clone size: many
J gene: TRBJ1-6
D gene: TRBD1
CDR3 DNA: TGCGCCAGCAGGGACAGGGAGAATTCACCCCTCCACTTT
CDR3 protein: CASRDRENSPLHF

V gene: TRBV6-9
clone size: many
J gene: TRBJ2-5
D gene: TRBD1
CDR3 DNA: TGTGCCAGCAGTTACCTAGGGACAGGGGGCTTGGAGACCCAGTACTTC
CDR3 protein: CASSYLGTGGLETQYF

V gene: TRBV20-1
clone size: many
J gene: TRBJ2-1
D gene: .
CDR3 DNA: TGCAGTGCTAGATGGGTTGAGCAGTTCTTC
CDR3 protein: CSARWVEQFF

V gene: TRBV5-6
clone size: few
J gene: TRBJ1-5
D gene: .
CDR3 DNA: TGTGCCAGCAGCCTGGGTTGGGACGATCAGCCCCAGCATTTT
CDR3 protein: CASSLGWDDQPQHF

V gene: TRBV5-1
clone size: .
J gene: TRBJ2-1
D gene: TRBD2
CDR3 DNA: TGCGCCAGCAGCAAGAAGCGGGGTAACTCCTACAATGAGCAGTTCTTC
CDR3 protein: CASSKKRGNSYNEQFF

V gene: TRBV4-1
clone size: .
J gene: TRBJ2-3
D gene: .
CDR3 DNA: TGCGCCAGCAGCTATACACATGAGGGGACAGATACGCAGTATTTT
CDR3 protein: CASSYTHEGTDTQYF

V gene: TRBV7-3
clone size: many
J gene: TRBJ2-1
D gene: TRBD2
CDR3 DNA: TGTGCCAGCAGCGCCAGCGGGGGGGCCGGTGAGCAGTTCTTC
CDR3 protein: CASSASGGAGEQFF

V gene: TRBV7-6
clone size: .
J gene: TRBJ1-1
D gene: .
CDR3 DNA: TGTGCCAGCAGCGCGCGGATGGGGGGCACTGAAGCTTTCTTT
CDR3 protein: CASSARMGGTEAFF

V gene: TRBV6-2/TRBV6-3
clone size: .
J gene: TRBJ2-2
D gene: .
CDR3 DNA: TGTGCCAGCAGGACATACTTCCTGGGGGGCGGGGACACCGGGGAGCTGTTTTTT
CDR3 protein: CASRTYFLGGGDTGELFF

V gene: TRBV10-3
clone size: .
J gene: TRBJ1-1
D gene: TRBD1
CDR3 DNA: TGTGCCATCAGAGGGGGCCTCGCTGAAGCTTTCTTT
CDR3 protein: CAIRGGLAEAFF

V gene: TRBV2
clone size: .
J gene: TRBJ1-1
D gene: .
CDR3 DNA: TGTGCCAGCAGCTTGGGAAAGAACACTGGAGCTTTCTTT
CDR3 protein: CASSLGKNTGAFF

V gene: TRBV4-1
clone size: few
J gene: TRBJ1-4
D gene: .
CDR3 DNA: TGCGCCAGCAGCCAAGAAGGGGCGATTAATGAAAAACTGTTTTTT
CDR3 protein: CASSQEGAINEKLFF

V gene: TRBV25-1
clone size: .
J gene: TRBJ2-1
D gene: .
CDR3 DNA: TGTGCCAGCAGCCAAAGGGGGGGGGCCCTCTACAATGAGCAGTTCTTC
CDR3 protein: CASSQRGGALYNEQFF

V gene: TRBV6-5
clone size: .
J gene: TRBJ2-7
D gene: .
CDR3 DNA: TGTGCCAGCAGTTACTCTCCAGGGCAAGTATACGAGCAGTACTTC
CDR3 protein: CASSYSPGQVYEQYF

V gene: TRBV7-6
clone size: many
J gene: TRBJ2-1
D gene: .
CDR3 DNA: TGTGCCAGCAGCCGTAAGGGACCTTACAATGAGCAGTTCTTC
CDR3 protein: CASSRKGPYNEQFF

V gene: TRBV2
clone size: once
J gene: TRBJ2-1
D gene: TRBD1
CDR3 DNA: TGTGCCAGCAGTGCACCAACAGGGGGCTCCTACAATGAGCAGTTCTTC
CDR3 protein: CASSAPTGGSYNEQFF

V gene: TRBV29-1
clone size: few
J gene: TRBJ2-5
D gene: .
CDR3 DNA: TGCAGCGTTGGTAGGGTCGGGGCCGGAGAGACCCAGTACTTC
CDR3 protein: CSVGRVGAGETQYF

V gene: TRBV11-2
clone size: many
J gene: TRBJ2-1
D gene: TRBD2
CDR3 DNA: TGTGCCAGCAGCTCCGGGACTAGCGGGGGTTTCTACAATGAGCAGTTCTTC
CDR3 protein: CASSSGTSGGFYNEQFF

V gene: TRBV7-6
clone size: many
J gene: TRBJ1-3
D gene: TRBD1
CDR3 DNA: TGTGCCAGCAGCATCTCACAGGGGTCAGGAAACACCATATATTTT
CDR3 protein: CASSISQGSGNTIYF

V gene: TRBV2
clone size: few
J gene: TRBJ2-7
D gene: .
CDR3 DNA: TGTGCCAGCAGTGCGGGTTCCTACGAGCAGTACTTC
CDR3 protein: CASSAGSYEQYF

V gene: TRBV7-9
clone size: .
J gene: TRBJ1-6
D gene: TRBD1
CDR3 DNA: TGTGCCAGCAGCCCCTCAAGCGGACAGGGGAGAAGTTCACCCCTCCACTTT
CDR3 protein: CASSPSSGQGRSSPLHF

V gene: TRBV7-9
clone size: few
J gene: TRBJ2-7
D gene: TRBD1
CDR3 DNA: TGTGCCAGCAGCTACGGACAGGCTACCTACGAGCAGTACTTC
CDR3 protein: CASSYGQATYEQYF

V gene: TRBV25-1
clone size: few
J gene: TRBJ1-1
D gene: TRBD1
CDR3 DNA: TGTGCCAGCAGTGGATCCGGACAGGGGGCTTATAGGAACACTGAAGCTTTCTTT
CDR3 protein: CASSGSGQGAYRNTEAFF

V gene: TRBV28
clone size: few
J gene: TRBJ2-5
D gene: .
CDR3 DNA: TGTGCCAGCAACCGGGAACCACAAGAGACCCAGTACTTC
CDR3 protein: CASNREPQETQYF

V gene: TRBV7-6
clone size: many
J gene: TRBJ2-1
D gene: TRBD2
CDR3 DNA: TGTGCCAGCAGTCTACTCGCGGGAGACAATGAGCAGTTCTTC
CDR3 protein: CASSLLAGDNEQFF

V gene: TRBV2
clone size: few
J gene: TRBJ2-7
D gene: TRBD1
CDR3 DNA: TGTGCCACCTCTCGACAGGGTTCCTACGAGCAGTACTTC
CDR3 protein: CATSRQGSYEQYF

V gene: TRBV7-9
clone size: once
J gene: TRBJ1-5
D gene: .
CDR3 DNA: TGTGCCAGCAGCTTCCCTTTCCAGCCCCAGCATTTT
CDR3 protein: CASSFPFQPQHF